What follows is one T cell receptor beta chain and its context. Its target is unknown. A single base separates this from a much larger clone, so it may be a read error. The TRBV12-4/TRBJ1-2 clonotypes were amplified using barcode primers with ligated adaptors. TCRdb recomputed calls from the multiplex PCR reads with MiXCR, one row per CDR3 protein. The table includes 800 to 1,000 distinct CDR3 sequences, 15% to 20% detected once. General observations from the study: In terms of TCR gene usage, tumor memory CD4+ T cells clustered together with blood and lymph node memory CD4+ cells, as well as with lymph node naive CD4+ cells. Tumor-infiltrating Treg TCR alpha and beta sequences overlapped most with tumor naive CD4+ T cells, then blood naive.

V dropped 2 bases and J dropped 8 bases, with 12 bases sitting between them. This CDR3 is built from 13 residues. Treg sorting used a CD4+CD25+CD127-/low gate. Sequenced material: Tregs sorted from blood. This chain links TRBV12-3 or TRBV12-4 with TRBJ1-2; D unclear. The TCR sequence derives from a female donor with breast cancer. In nucleotides, the CDR3 is TGTGCCAGCAGTTTATCAGTTTACGGCGGCTACACCTTC. Translating gives CASSLSVYGGYTF.